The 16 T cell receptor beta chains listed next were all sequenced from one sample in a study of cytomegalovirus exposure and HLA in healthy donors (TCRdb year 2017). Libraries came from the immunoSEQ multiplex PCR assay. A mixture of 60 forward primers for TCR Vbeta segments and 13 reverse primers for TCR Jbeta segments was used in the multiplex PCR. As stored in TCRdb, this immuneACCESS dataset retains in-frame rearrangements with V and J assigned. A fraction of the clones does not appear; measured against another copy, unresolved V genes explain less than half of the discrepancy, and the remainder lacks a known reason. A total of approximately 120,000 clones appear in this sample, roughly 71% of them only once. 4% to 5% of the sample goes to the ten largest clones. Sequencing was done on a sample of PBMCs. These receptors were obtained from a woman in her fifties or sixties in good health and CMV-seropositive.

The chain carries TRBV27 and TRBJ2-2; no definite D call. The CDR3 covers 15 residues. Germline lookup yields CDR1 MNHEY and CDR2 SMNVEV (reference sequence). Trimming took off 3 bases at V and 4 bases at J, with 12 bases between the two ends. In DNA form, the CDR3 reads TGTGCCAGCAGTTTCAGGCTGAATCCCACCGGGGAGCTGTTTTTT. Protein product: CASSFRLNPTGELFF.

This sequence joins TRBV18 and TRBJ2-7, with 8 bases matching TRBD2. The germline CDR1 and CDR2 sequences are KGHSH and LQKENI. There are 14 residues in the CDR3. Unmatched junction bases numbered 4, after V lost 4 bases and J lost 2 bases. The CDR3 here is CASSLAGGAYEQYF. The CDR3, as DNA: TGTGCCAGCTCACTGGCGGGGGGAGCCTACGAGCAGTACTTC.

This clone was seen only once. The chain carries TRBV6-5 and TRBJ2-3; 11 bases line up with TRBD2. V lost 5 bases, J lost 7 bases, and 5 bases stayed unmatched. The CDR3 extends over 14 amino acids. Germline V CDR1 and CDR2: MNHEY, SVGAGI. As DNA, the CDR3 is TGTGCCAGCAGTCGTAGCGGGGGGGCATATACGCAGTATTTT. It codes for CASSRSGGAYTQYF.

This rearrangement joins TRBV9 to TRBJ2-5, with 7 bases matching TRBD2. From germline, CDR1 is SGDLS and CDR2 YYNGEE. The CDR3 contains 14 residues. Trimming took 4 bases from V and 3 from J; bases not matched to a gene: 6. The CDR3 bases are TGTGCCAGCAGCTTCGGGGGGTTTGAAGAGACCCAGTACTTC. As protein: CASSFGGFEETQYF.

For the CDR3, the DNA is TGTGCCAGCAGCTTAGTGGGGAGCGGCTACACCTTC. This sequence encodes CASSLVGSGYTF. This chain connects TRBV7-8 to TRBJ1-2, with D hard to call. The CDR3 loop spans 12 amino acids. Germline CDR1 and CDR2: SGHVS and FQNEAQ. V shed 1 base and J shed 8 bases, with 8 bases lying between them.

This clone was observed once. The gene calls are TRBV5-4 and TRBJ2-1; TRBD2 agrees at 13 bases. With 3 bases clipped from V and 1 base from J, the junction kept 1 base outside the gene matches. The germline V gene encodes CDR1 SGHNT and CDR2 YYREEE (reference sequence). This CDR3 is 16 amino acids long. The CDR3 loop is CASSSLAGGSYNEQFF. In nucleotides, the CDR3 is TGTGCCAGCAGCTCACTAGCGGGGGGGTCCTACAATGAGCAGTTCTTC.

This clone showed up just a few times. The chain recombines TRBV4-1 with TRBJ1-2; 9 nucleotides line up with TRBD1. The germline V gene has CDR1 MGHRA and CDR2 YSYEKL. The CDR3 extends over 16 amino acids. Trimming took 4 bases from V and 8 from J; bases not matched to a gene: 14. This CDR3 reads CASSLVRDRDVWGYTF. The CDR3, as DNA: TGCGCCAGCAGCCTAGTCCGGGACAGGGACGTTTGGGGCTACACCTTC.

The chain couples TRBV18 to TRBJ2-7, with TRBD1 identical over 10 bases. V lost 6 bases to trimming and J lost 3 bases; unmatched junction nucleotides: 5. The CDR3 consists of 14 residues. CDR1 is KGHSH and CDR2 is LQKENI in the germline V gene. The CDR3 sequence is CASSSGQGLYEQYF. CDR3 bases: TGTGCCAGCTCGTCGGGACAGGGGCTCTACGAGCAGTACTTC.

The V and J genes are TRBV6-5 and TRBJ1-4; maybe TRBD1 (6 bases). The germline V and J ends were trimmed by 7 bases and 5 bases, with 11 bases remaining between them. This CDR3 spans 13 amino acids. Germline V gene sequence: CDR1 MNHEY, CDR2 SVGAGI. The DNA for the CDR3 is TGTGCCAGCATCACAGGGTTAAATGAAAAACTGTTTTTT. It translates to CASITGLNEKLFF.

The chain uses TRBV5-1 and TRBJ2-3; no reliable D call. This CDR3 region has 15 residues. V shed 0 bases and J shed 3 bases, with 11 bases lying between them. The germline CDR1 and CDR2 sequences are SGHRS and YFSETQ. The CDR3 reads CASSLVARDTDTQYF. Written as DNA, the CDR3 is TGCGCCAGCAGCTTGGTGGCTAGAGATACAGATACGCAGTATTTT.

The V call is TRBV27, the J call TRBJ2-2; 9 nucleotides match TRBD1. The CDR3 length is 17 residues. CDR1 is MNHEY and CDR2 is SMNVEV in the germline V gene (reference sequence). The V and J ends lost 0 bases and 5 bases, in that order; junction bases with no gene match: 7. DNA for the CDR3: TGTGCCAGCAGTTTATCCTTTGGGACAGGGAGGACCGGGGAGCTGTTTTTT. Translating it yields CASSLSFGTGRTGELFF.

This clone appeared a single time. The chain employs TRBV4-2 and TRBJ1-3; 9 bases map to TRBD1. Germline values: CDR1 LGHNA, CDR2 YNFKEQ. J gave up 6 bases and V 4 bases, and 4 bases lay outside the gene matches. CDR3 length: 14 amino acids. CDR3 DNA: TGTGCCAGCAGCCGGGGACAGGGACTAAACACCATATATTTT. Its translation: CASSRGQGLNTIYF.

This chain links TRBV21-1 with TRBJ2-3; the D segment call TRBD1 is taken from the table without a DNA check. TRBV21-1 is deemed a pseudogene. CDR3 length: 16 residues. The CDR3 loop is CASSPHPTGSTDTQYF. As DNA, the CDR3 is TGTGCCAGCAGCCCCCACCCGACAGGGAGCACAGATACGCAGTATTTT.

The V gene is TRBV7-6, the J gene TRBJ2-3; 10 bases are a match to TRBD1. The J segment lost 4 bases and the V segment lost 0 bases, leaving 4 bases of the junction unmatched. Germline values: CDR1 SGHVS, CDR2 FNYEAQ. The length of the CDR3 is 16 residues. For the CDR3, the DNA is TGTGCCAGCAGCTTAGCCGGGACAGGGGTTGCAGATACGCAGTATTTT. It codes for CASSLAGTGVADTQYF.

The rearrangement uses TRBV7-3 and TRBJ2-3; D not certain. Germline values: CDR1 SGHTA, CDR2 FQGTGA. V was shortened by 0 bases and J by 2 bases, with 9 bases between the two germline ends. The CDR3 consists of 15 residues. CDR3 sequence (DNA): TGTGCCAGCAGCTTAACGTATGTAATCACAGATACGCAGTATTTT. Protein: CASSLTYVITDTQYF.

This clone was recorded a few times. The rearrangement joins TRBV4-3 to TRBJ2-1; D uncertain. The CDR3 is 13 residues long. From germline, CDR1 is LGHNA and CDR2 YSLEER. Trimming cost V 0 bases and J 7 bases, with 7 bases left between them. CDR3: CASSQDWRNEQFF. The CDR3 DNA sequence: TGCGCCAGCAGCCAAGATTGGCGGAATGAGCAGTTCTTC.